The 27 T cell receptor beta chains below come from one sample, sequenced in a study of human T cells and chemical hapten exposure. Stated time point: patch test 1, 2 weeks after DPC sensitization. As to treatment: therapeutic diphenylcyclopropenone sensitization with weekly scalp DPC. TCRdb reprocessed the RACE reads via MiXCR and lists one record per CDR3 protein. Of approximately 350,000 distinct CDR3 sequences detected, around 6.9% appear once; the ten largest clones hold 8% to 9%. This specimen was whole blood, taken in connection with sensitization to the hapten diphenylcyclopropenone (DPC). Every receptor here comes from a woman aged 18-29 years with alopecia areata. Some clones in this sample may be carry-over from other donors' samples.

There are many counts of this clonotype. V gene TRBV7-6 combines with J gene TRBJ1-5, with 7 bases aligning to TRBD1. The CDR3 consists of 16 residues. CDR1 is SGHVS, CDR2 FNYEAQ, per germline. The V and J ends lost 5 bases and 2 bases, in that order; junction bases with no gene match: 9. DNA of the CDR3: TGTGCCAGCAGCCCCGTGGCGCAGGGGGGCAATCAGCCCCAGCATTTT. It yields the protein CASSPVAQGGNQPQHF.

This clonotype has just a few counts. The rearrangement uses TRBV12-3 or TRBV12-4 and TRBJ2-2; TRBD2 might be the D (6 bases). V was pared by 6 bases and J by 4 bases, with 15 bases between. This CDR3 comprises 15 residues. The CDR3 spells CASRNGVGGTGELFF. CDR3 nucleotide sequence: TGTGCCAGCAGGAACGGGGTCGGGGGCACCGGGGAGCTGTTTTTT.

A few counts support this clonotype. The V and J genes are TRBV7-8 and TRBJ1-1, with 8 bases aligning to TRBD1. CDR1 and CDR2 from the germline V gene are SGHVS and FQNEAQ. The CDR3 loop spans 15 amino acids. Trimming cost V 4 bases and J 6 bases; bases outside gene matches: 10. This CDR3 reads CASSSPTGVESEAFF. The DNA for the CDR3 is TGTGCCAGCAGCTCCCCGACAGGGGTTGAGTCTGAAGCTTTCTTT.

This rearrangement joins TRBV2 to TRBJ2-1; TRBD1 matches 8 bases. The CDR3 sequence is 14 residues long. Germline values: CDR1 SNHLY, CDR2 FYNNEI. Trimming cost V 5 bases and J 7 bases; bases outside gene matches: 7. The CDR3 spells CASSSRQGRNEQFF. The CDR3 nucleotides are TGTGCCAGCAGTTCTCGACAGGGGAGAAATGAGCAGTTCTTC.

This clonotype has just a few counts. This rearrangement joins TRBV10-3 to TRBJ1-2, with D unresolved. Germline lookup yields CDR1 ENHRY and CDR2 SYGVKD. Between the trimmed V and J ends, which lost 2 bases and 3 bases, there was a span of 10 bases. This CDR3 contains 14 residues. CDR3 DNA sequence: TGTGCCATCAGTGAGGGACCGGAATACTATGGCTACACCTTC. Translated: CAISEGPEYYGYTF.

This clonotype was counted at least ten times. The V call is TRBV5-1, the J call TRBJ2-2; 9 bases fit TRBD2. Trimming removed 2 bases from V and 7 bases from J; junction bases left unmatched: 9. Germline CDR1 is SGHRS and CDR2 is YFSETQ. This CDR3 has 16 residues. The CDR3 sequence: CASSLIAGETFGELFF. The CDR3 DNA is TGCGCCAGCAGCTTAATAGCGGGGGAAACTTTCGGGGAGCTGTTTTTT.

This clonotype was detected a few times. V gene TRBV28 combines with J gene TRBJ2-7, with D perhaps TRBD1 or TRBD2 (5 bases each). The germline V and J ends were trimmed by 3 bases and 6 bases, with 15 bases remaining between them. The CDR3 consists of 14 residues. Germline loops: CDR1 MDHEN, CDR2 SYDVKM. The CDR3 loop is CASSFNGDLTEQYF. CDR3 nucleotides: TGTGCCAGCAGTTTTAACGGGGACCTGACCGAGCAGTACTTC.

This clonotype was found a few times. The rearrangement links TRBV27 to TRBJ2-3; weak D call: TRBD2 (6 bases). The V and J ends lost 5 bases and 4 bases respectively, with 13 bases between them. The CDR3 runs to 14 residues. Germline CDR1 is MNHEY and CDR2 is SMNVEV (reference sequence). The CDR3 bases are TGTGCCAGCAGTGTAGGCGGGGACTCAGATACGCAGTATTTT. It encodes CASSVGGDSDTQYF.

The chain recombines TRBV12-3 or TRBV12-4 with TRBJ2-6, with D possibly matching TRBD1 (5 bases). The germline V and J ends were trimmed by 7 bases and 1 base, with 14 bases remaining between them. This CDR3 has 16 residues. DNA of the CDR3: TGTGCCAGCACCAATCCGACAGTATCTGGGGCCAACGTCCTGACTTTC. Residues: CASTNPTVSGANVLTF.

This clonotype showed up just a few times. This chain connects TRBV7-9 to TRBJ1-6; D is undetermined. V lost 5 bases, J lost 7 bases, and 15 bases lay in between. The CDR3 spans 15 residues. Germline-derived CDR1 and CDR2 are SEHNR and FQNEAQ (reference sequence). CDR3 nucleotides: TGTGCCAGCAGCCCCCCAGAGGGCCCCAATTCACCCCTCCACTTT. Translated, it gives CASSPPEGPNSPLHF. The full variable domain, completed using reference TRBV7-9 and TRBJ1-6, is DTGVSQNPRHKITKRGQNVTFRCDPISEHNRLYWYRQTLGQGPEFLTYFQNEAQLEKSRLLSDRFSAERPKGSFSTLEIQRTEQGDSAMYLCASSPPEGPNSPLHFGNGTRLTVT.

This clonotype was detected many times. The rearrangement joins TRBV7-8 to TRBJ1-1, with TRBD1 matching over 9 bases. Trimming removed 4 bases from V and 8 bases from J; junction bases left unmatched: 5. This CDR3 has 13 residues. Germline CDR1 SGHVS, CDR2 FQNEAQ. This chain's CDR3 is CASSSRDRVEAFF. The CDR3 region has the DNA TGTGCCAGCAGCTCCCGGGACAGGGTAGAAGCTTTCTTT.

This chain joins TRBV28 and TRBJ2-1; D ambiguous. CDR1 and CDR2 (germline): MDHEN, SYDVKM. This CDR3 contains 16 residues. The V end was cut by 6 bases, the J end by 0 bases, with 15 bases between. The CDR3 sequence is CASRPPGRVSYNEQFF. CDR3 in DNA: TGTGCCAGCAGACCGCCGGGCCGAGTCTCCTACAATGAGCAGTTCTTC.

This clonotype came up many times. V and J are TRBV6-2 or TRBV6-3 and TRBJ2-7; D is unresolved. The CDR3 covers 12 residues. Trimming took off 6 bases at V and 5 bases at J, with 11 bases between the two ends. Germline V CDR1 and CDR2: MNHEY, SVGEGT. The CDR3 loop is CASSHDGHEQYF. DNA of the CDR3: TGTGCCAGCAGCCATGACGGGCACGAGCAGTACTTC.

This clonotype showed up many times. V and J are TRBV7-2 and TRBJ2-7, with D perhaps TRBD2 (6 bases). The CDR3 is 13 residues long. Germline V lookup: CDR1 SGHTA, CDR2 FQGNSA. V lost 5 bases to trimming and J lost 3 bases, with 11 bases between them. CDR3 sequence: CASSPGLGYEQYF. DNA for the CDR3: TGTGCCAGCAGCCCGGGACTCGGCTACGAGCAGTACTTC.

This clonotype showed up just a few times. CDR3 bases: TGTGCCAGCAGGGTCGGGAGGACCCAGTACTTC. Protein: CASRVGRTQYF. The chain recombines TRBV7-8 with TRBJ2-5, with D perhaps TRBD2 (6 bases). In germline, CDR1 is SGHVS, CDR2 FQNEAQ. Trimming took off 6 bases at V and 7 bases at J, with 9 bases between the two ends. This CDR3 is built from 11 residues.

The V call is TRBV18, the J call TRBJ1-2, with 10 bases lining up with TRBD1. Germline values: CDR1 KGHSH, CDR2 LQKENI. The length of the CDR3 is 16 residues. Trimming cost V 0 bases and J 5 bases; bases outside gene matches: 6. DNA for the CDR3: TGTGCCAGCTCACCACCCGGGACAGGGGCTCCTTATGGCTACACCTTC. Translation gives CASSPPGTGAPYGYTF.

Ten or more counts support this clonotype. This rearrangement joins TRBV20-1 to TRBJ2-3, with 12 positions matching TRBD2. The CDR3 contains 14 residues. Looked up from germline, CDR1 is DFQATT and CDR2 is SNEGSKA (reference sequence). After removal of 6 bases from V and 4 bases from J, the junction contained 5 bases not matched to a gene. As DNA, the CDR3 is TGCAGTGCGCAGACTAGCGGGGGCTCAGATACGCAGTATTTT. Its protein product is CSAQTSGGSDTQYF.

The V call is TRBV14, the J call TRBJ2-7; a possible D gene is TRBD1 (6 bases). CDR1 is SGHDN, CDR2 FVKESK, per germline. V lost 4 bases and J lost 0, with 13 bases in between. The CDR3 runs 15 residues. CDR3 in amino acids: CASSPSPGASYEQYF. The CDR3 region has the DNA TGTGCCAGCAGCCCTTCGCCAGGGGCCTCCTACGAGCAGTACTTC.

This clonotype showed up many times. The chain recombines TRBV6-1 with TRBJ2-3; perhaps TRBD2 as D (6 bases). CDR3 size: 15 residues. Germline-derived CDR1 and CDR2 are MNHNS and SASEGT. Deletions cut 1 base from V and 6 bases from J, with 14 bases between. CDR3 residues: CASSEVRRGDDTQYF. The DNA of the CDR3 is TGTGCCAGCAGTGAAGTTCGGCGGGGCGATGATACGCAGTATTTT.

This sequence joins TRBV12-3 or TRBV12-4 and TRBJ1-1, with D possibly matching TRBD1 (5 bases). This CDR3 is built from 14 residues. Trimming left V 8 bases short and J 2 bases short, with 15 bases between. CDR3 sequence (DNA): TGTGCCAGCGAAGGAGGGACCACCAACACTGAAGCTTTCTTT. Its protein is CASEGGTTNTEAFF.

This clonotype was seen only a few times. The V and J genes are TRBV4-3 and TRBJ1-1; 8 bases agree with TRBD1. The V gene's germline CDR1 is LGHNA and CDR2 YSLEER. J gave up 4 bases and V 3 bases, and 7 bases lay outside the gene matches. CDR3 size: 15 residues. The CDR3 loop reads CASSHRTGLVTEAFF. In DNA form, the CDR3 reads TGCGCCAGCAGCCATAGGACAGGGCTTGTCACTGAAGCTTTCTTT.

In its sample, this clonotype was seen a few times. This chain connects TRBV6-2 or TRBV6-3 to TRBJ2-3, with unresolved D. This CDR3 comprises 12 residues. Germline assignment: CDR1 MNHEY and CDR2 SVGEGT. V was cut by 6 bases and J by 5 bases, with 9 bases left in between. CDR3: CASSLGRDTQYF. The CDR3 bases are TGTGCCAGCAGCCTCGGACGAGATACGCAGTATTTT.

This clonotype has ten or more counts. V gene TRBV5-1 combines with J gene TRBJ2-3; D not resolved. The CDR3 covers 14 residues. The ends were cut back, 2 bases at V and 2 bases at J, with 9 bases in the middle. Germline CDR1 is SGHRS and CDR2 is YFSETQ. CDR3 loop: CASSLGRVTDTQYF. CDR3 bases: TGCGCCAGCAGCTTAGGTCGGGTCACAGATACGCAGTATTTT.

This clonotype was observed a few times. CDR3 residues: CAISESGEAQHF. In nucleotides, the CDR3 is TGTGCCATCAGTGAGTCGGGTGAGGCCCAGCATTTT. The V call is TRBV10-3, the J call TRBJ1-5, with D uncertain. CDR1 is ENHRY and CDR2 is SYGVKD in the germline V gene. The CDR3 consists of 12 residues. Deletions cut 0 bases from V and 11 bases from J, with 8 bases between.

This clonotype was recorded many times. This chain connects TRBV7-6 to TRBJ1-3; D perhaps matches TRBD1 (5 bases). Germline CDR1 SGHVS, CDR2 FNYEAQ. Trimming shortened V by 5 bases and J by 7 bases, and 12 bases separated the two germline ends. The CDR3 loop spans 13 amino acids. CDR3 sequence: CASSQQEGNTIYF. The CDR3 DNA reads TGTGCCAGCAGCCAACAGGAGGGGAACACCATATATTTT.

The rearrangement links TRBV24-1 to TRBJ1-6; D is possibly TRBD1 (5 bases). Trimming removed 4 bases from V and 7 bases from J, with 10 bases in between. Germline values: CDR1 KGHDR, CDR2 SFDVKD. This CDR3 region has 14 residues. CDR3 in amino acids: CATSDPRQNSPLHF. The DNA for the CDR3 is TGTGCCACCAGTGACCCAAGACAGAATTCACCCCTCCACTTT.

This clonotype has ten or more counts. The chain has TRBV6-1 and TRBJ1-1; the D is unclear. Trimming cost V 6 bases and J 2 bases, with 10 bases left between them. The CDR3 runs to 13 residues. Per germline, CDR1 MNHNS and CDR2 SASEGT. The CDR3 protein is CASRYGFNTEAFF. The CDR3 DNA is TGTGCCAGCAGGTACGGTTTTAACACTGAAGCTTTCTTT.